These T cell receptor beta chains were read from a single sample in a study of Ad26.COV2.S vaccination and SARS-CoV-2 variants. The table came from immunoSEQ multiplex PCR; TCRdb's copy has only in-frame clones and leaves some out. The sample lists about 410,000 clones, roughly 90% seen once, with around 2% in the top ten. The sequencing used peripheral blood, collected in a trial of Ad26.COV2.S vaccine versus placebo. Every receptor here comes from a person aged 18 to 59 who received the Ad26.COV2.S COVID-19 vaccine or a placebo. Both conserved end residues are part of each CDR3. A D gene is named only where the DNA matches it firmly. Not all rows give a size; the values are once, few, many and, for expanded clones, a class.

v_call: TRBV7-9
d_call: NA
j_call: TRBJ2-7
clone_size: NA
cdr3_aa: CASSSQGGEQYF
cdr3_nt: TGTGCCAGCAGCTCACAGGGAGGCGAGCAGTACTTC

v_call: TRBV5-1
d_call: NA
j_call: TRBJ1-6
clone_size: NA
cdr3_aa: CASSLDVAVNNSPLHF
cdr3_nt: TGCGCCAGCAGCTTGGATGTGGCGGTGAATAATTCACCCCTCCACTTT

v_call: TRBV5-1
d_call: TRBD2
j_call: TRBJ2-1
clone_size: NA
cdr3_aa: CASSFPSGTSNEQFF
cdr3_nt: TGCGCCAGCAGCTTTCCATCCGGGACTAGCAATGAGCAGTTCTTC

v_call: TRBV7-9
d_call: NA
j_call: TRBJ2-5
clone_size: NA
cdr3_aa: CASSLPLRETQYF
cdr3_nt: TGTGCCAGCAGCTTACCCCTTCGAGAGACCCAGTACTTC

v_call: TRBV9
d_call: TRBD1
j_call: TRBJ1-2
clone_size: NA
cdr3_aa: CASSPRTGGNYGYTF
cdr3_nt: TGTGCCAGCAGCCCCCGGACAGGAGGGAACTATGGCTACACCTTC

v_call: TRBV28
d_call: TRBD2
j_call: TRBJ2-2
clone_size: once
cdr3_aa: CASSSSAGVPGELFF
cdr3_nt: TGTGCCAGCAGCTCCTCAGCGGGAGTCCCCGGGGAGCTGTTTTTT

v_call: TRBV28
d_call: TRBD1
j_call: TRBJ2-3
clone_size: few
cdr3_aa: CASSFPQGASTDTQYF
cdr3_nt: TGTGCCAGCAGTTTCCCACAGGGGGCGAGCACAGATACGCAGTATTTT

v_call: TRBV5-5
d_call: NA
j_call: TRBJ1-5
clone_size: NA
cdr3_aa: CASSFQGTDRQPQHF
cdr3_nt: TGTGCCAGCAGCTTTCAGGGAACCGATAGGCAGCCCCAGCATTTT

v_call: TRBV5-4
d_call: TRBD2
j_call: TRBJ2-7
clone_size: NA
cdr3_aa: CASSPTGGRAYEQYF
cdr3_nt: TGTGCCAGCAGCCCCACGGGGGGGAGGGCCTACGAGCAGTACTTC

v_call: TRBV19
d_call: NA
j_call: TRBJ1-5
clone_size: NA
cdr3_aa: CASSEEAYSNQPQHF
cdr3_nt: TGTGCCAGTAGTGAGGAAGCTTATAGCAATCAGCCCCAGCATTTT

v_call: TRBV20-1
d_call: TRBD2
j_call: TRBJ2-7
clone_size: NA
cdr3_aa: CSASPGRATEQYF
cdr3_nt: TGCAGTGCTAGTCCCGGGAGGGCCACCGAGCAGTACTTC

v_call: TRBV5-1
d_call: TRBD2
j_call: TRBJ2-1
clone_size: NA
cdr3_aa: CASSLLPRLAGLSSYNEQFF
cdr3_nt: TGCGCCAGCAGCTTGCTGCCCCGGCTAGCGGGTCTTAGCTCCTACAATGAGCAGTTCTTC

v_call: TRBV28
d_call: NA
j_call: TRBJ2-1
clone_size: NA
cdr3_aa: CACHKGGGYNEQFF
cdr3_nt: TGTGCGTGCCACAAGGGAGGAGGCTACAATGAGCAGTTCTTC

v_call: TRBV30
d_call: NA
j_call: TRBJ2-7
clone_size: once
cdr3_aa: CAWSPGAEQYF
cdr3_nt: TGTGCCTGGTCCCCGGGAGCCGAGCAGTACTTC

v_call: TRBV4-1
d_call: NA
j_call: TRBJ1-1
clone_size: NA
cdr3_aa: CASSQDRTVRQSTFF
cdr3_nt: TGCGCCAGCAGCCAAGATCGGACAGTGCGGCAGAGCACTTTCTTT

v_call: TRBV5-8
d_call: NA
j_call: TRBJ2-1
clone_size: NA
cdr3_aa: CASSPRLSGYNEQFF
cdr3_nt: TGTGCCAGCAGCCCCCGATTGTCCGGCTACAATGAGCAGTTCTTC

v_call: TRBV7-2
d_call: NA
j_call: TRBJ2-3
clone_size: NA
cdr3_aa: CASSLRIGTTDTQYF
cdr3_nt: TGTGCCAGCAGCTTACGAATCGGGACGACAGATACGCAGTATTTT

v_call: TRBV28
d_call: TRBD1
j_call: TRBJ2-7
clone_size: NA
cdr3_aa: CASSLGTGELRLYEQYF
cdr3_nt: TGTGCCAGCAGTTTAGGGACAGGGGAGCTTAGACTCTACGAGCAGTACTTC

v_call: TRBV19
d_call: TRBD2
j_call: TRBJ2-2
clone_size: NA
cdr3_aa: CASSIGGATGELFF
cdr3_nt: TGTGCCAGTAGTATCGGGGGGGCCACCGGGGAGCTGTTTTTT

v_call: TRBV4-3
d_call: NA
j_call: TRBJ2-7
clone_size: NA
cdr3_aa: CASSQDIAPSTYEQYF
cdr3_nt: TGCGCCAGCAGCCAAGATATAGCCCCCTCCACCTACGAGCAGTACTTC

v_call: TRBV28
d_call: TRBD2
j_call: TRBJ2-4
clone_size: NA
cdr3_aa: CASSTRTSGISPLAKNIQYF
cdr3_nt: TGTGCCAGCAGTACCAGGACTAGCGGGATCTCTCCACTAGCCAAAAACATTCAGTACTTC

v_call: TRBV4-1
d_call: TRBD1
j_call: TRBJ2-2
clone_size: NA
cdr3_aa: CASSQEGRDRTGELFF
cdr3_nt: TGCGCCAGCAGCCAAGAGGGGCGGGACAGGACCGGGGAGCTGTTTTTT

v_call: TRBV7-3
d_call: NA
j_call: TRBJ1-1
clone_size: NA
cdr3_aa: CASSHNTRSTEAFF
cdr3_nt: TGTGCCAGCAGCCACAATACTCGGAGCACTGAAGCTTTCTTT

v_call: TRBV6-2/TRBV6-3
d_call: NA
j_call: TRBJ1-5
clone_size: NA
cdr3_aa: CASSYGSGHQPQHF
cdr3_nt: TGTGCCAGCAGTTACGGGTCGGGACATCAGCCCCAGCATTTT

v_call: TRBV5-4
d_call: TRBD2
j_call: TRBJ2-2
clone_size: NA
cdr3_aa: CASSLARASGSDTGELFF
cdr3_nt: TGTGCCAGCAGCTTGGCAAGGGCTAGCGGGAGTGACACCGGGGAGCTGTTTTTT

v_call: TRBV7-3
d_call: NA
j_call: TRBJ1-1
clone_size: few
cdr3_aa: CASSLSARNTEAFF
cdr3_nt: TGTGCCAGCAGCTTGAGTGCGCGTAACACTGAAGCTTTCTTT

v_call: TRBV30
d_call: TRBD2
j_call: TRBJ2-3
clone_size: NA
cdr3_aa: CAWSPTSGWRDTQYF
cdr3_nt: TGTGCCTGGAGCCCCACTAGCGGTTGGCGAGATACGCAGTATTTT

v_call: TRBV7-2
d_call: NA
j_call: TRBJ2-7
clone_size: NA
cdr3_aa: CASRSGRGSYEQYF
cdr3_nt: TGTGCCAGCAGGTCGGGGCGCGGCTCCTACGAGCAGTACTTC

v_call: TRBV10-3
d_call: NA
j_call: TRBJ2-3
clone_size: NA
cdr3_aa: CAIKKAYSTDTQYF
cdr3_nt: TGTGCCATCAAGAAGGCGTATAGCACAGATACGCAGTATTTT